This TCR beta chain was retrieved from a study of blood T cell repertoires in COVID-19 (dated by TCRdb to 2018 to 2021). Regarding the complete study: Samples covering the acute and convalescent phases of COVID-19 were provided by collaborators in the United States, Italy and Spain. A de-identified subject ID, COVID-19 status, age in years and sex were almost always included in the sample metadata. The material from the prospective study consisted of cDNA or gDNA derived from T cells, B-cell-depleted T cells, or PBMCs. The repertoires were made available in a free public database intended to serve as a resource for research on the immune response to SARS-CoV-2. The dataset comprised deeply sampled blood TCRbeta repertoires from subjects exposed to, actively infected with, or recovered from COVID-19. Samples were obtained from the ongoing ImmuneRACE study (first 160 participants) and from over 1,000 subjects provided by 6 global collaborators. Where available, HLA class I and class II types were obtained from metadata supplied by the sample provider rather than from assay-based typing.

About this clone: Its antigen target is currently unknown. Base qualities are not at hand, and no much larger clone is one base apart.

Summary of the overall study and its limitations: Clinical and demographic metadata were provided uncurated, with the amount varying by source and participant.

At the junction V is shortened by 2 bases and J by 9 bases; bases outside the gene matches: 9. The CDR3 spans 15 residues, from the cysteine through the phenylalanine. CDR3 DNA is the only sequence kept; it has 45 bases, read in frame from the first base. According to the germline V gene (reference sequence), CDR1 reads GTSNPN and CDR2 reads SVGIG. Whole blood was collected in K2EDTA tubes by collaborating institutions according to the institutions' own protocols. For TCRbeta analysis, collaborators shipped samples as frozen whole blood, isolated PBMCs, or DNA extracted from either of those sample types. TCRbeta CDR3 regions were amplified from genomic DNA using the immunoSEQ Assay, a bias-controlled multiplex PCR. As for how the authors treated the data: The number of nucleated cells in each sample was estimated from the amplification of reference gene primers within the assay. To quantify the absolute abundance of each unique TCRbeta CDR3 rearrangement, sequence reads were collapsed and filtered. For each sample, productive Simpson clonality was calculated as the square root of Simpson's diversity index across productive rearrangements. In TCRdb, the immuneACCESS table is reduced to in-frame sequences with V and J assigned. These tables do not hold every clone; where another copy was compared, an unresolved V gene accounts for under half, and the others remain unexplained. D and trimming were read from the DNA, whereas the V and J calls and clone size are those reported in that table. Here the sample has about 100,000 clones; around 81% occur a single time. Over 10% of the sample belongs to the ten largest clones.

This sequence uses TRBV30 and TRBJ1-6; TRBD1 lines up with 8 middle nucleotides. The origin of this receptor is a man aged 50 or older with active or convalescent COVID-19. Sequencing input: peripheral blood. The DNA is TGTGCCTGGAGTCGGGGGACAGGTCTTTTTTCACCCCTCCACTTT. It codes for CAWSRGTGLFSPLHF.